The rows below give T cell receptor beta chains drawn from one sample of a study of CD8 T cells in Susac syndrome. One entry per CDR3 protein results from TCRdb running MiXCR on the immunoSEQ multiplex PCR reads. Counted here are approximately 150,000 distinct CDR3 sequences, 94% occurring once; the ten biggest clones make up more than 0.065%. Sequencing input: CD4+ T cells from PBMCs. Source of these receptors: a human donor in good health. CDR3s include the opening cysteine and the closing phenylalanine or tryptophan. A D gene is named only where the DNA matches it firmly. Only part of the rows carry a size: once, few, many, or a class if the clone is expanded.

.	.	TRBJ2-1	TRBV6-1	TGTGCCAGCAGAGCTCCAGGGGGGAATGAGCAGTTCTTC	CASRAPGGNEQFF
.	.	TRBJ2-6	TRBV4-1	TGCGCCAGCAGCCCAACATGGGCAGGGGGCGGGGGCTCTGGGGCCAACGTCCTGACTTTC	CASSPTWAGGGGSGANVLTF
TRBD2	.	TRBJ2-1	TRBV20-1	TGCAGTGCTAGAGATCCGGCGGGAGGGCAGGGTTACAATGAGCAGTTCTTC	CSARDPAGGQGYNEQFF
TRBD2	few	TRBJ2-2	TRBV6-2/TRBV6-3	TGTGCCAGCAGTTACTCGAGGATGCGGGAGTACTACACCGGGGAGCTGTTTTTT	CASSYSRMREYYTGELFF
.	.	TRBJ2-1	TRBV12-3/TRBV12-4	TGTGCCAGCCTACGAGAGGTCGGTGAGCAGTTCTTC	CASLREVGEQFF
.	.	TRBJ2-6	TRBV15	TGTGCCACCAGCAGAGATCGAATCGAGGGAGCGGGTGGGGCCAACGTCCTGACTTTC	CATSRDRIEGAGGANVLTF
.	.	TRBJ2-7	TRBV6-5	TGTGCCAGCAGTGCTACCGGGACACAGTCCTACGAGCAGTACTTC	CASSATGTQSYEQYF
.	.	TRBJ2-3	TRBV30	TGTGCCTGGAGTGCACGAGCGGCTAGCACAGATACGCAGTATTTT	CAWSARAASTDTQYF
.	.	TRBJ2-1	TRBV2	TGTGCCAGCAGGGTCTGGCCGCGGCCCCTGGATGAGCAGTTCTTC	CASRVWPRPLDEQFF
TRBD1	.	TRBJ2-2	TRBV7-6	TGTGCCAGCAGCCCACAGGGGAGAGGGGAGCTGTTTTTT	CASSPQGRGELFF
.	.	TRBJ2-2	TRBV6-2/TRBV6-3	TGTGCCAGCAGGAAGGGGGGGCTAAACACCGGGGAGCTGTTTTTT	CASRKGGLNTGELFF
.	few	TRBJ2-5	TRBV5-1	TGCGCCAGCAGCTTGGAAGTCCCGCAAGAGACCCAGTACTTC	CASSLEVPQETQYF
.	once	TRBJ1-1	TRBV7-9	TGTGCCAGCATCGCGAGACAGCAACTAGGGACTGAAGCTTTCTTT	CASIARQQLGTEAFF
TRBD1	.	TRBJ2-1	TRBV7-2	TGTGCCAGCAGCTCGGACAGGAACAATGAGCAGTTCTTC	CASSSDRNNEQFF
TRBD2	.	TRBJ2-1	TRBV30	TGTGCCTGGACGTCGGGACTAGCGGGCGGGCAGGGGCAGTTCTTC	CAWTSGLAGGQGQFF
TRBD2	.	TRBJ2-3	TRBV11-3	TGTGCCAGCAGCTCCCGGACTAGCTGGGGCACAGATACGCAGTATTTT	CASSSRTSWGTDTQYF
TRBD2	.	TRBJ2-7	TRBV28	TGTGCCAGCAGTTTATCGCTAGCGGGGACCTACGAGCAGTACTTC	CASSLSLAGTYEQYF
TRBD1	.	TRBJ1-4	TRBV7-8	TGTGCCAGCAGCTTAGGAGGACAGGGGGCGGCTAATGAAAAACTGTTTTTT	CASSLGGQGAANEKLFF
TRBD2	.	TRBJ2-7	TRBV9	TGTGCCAGCAGCGTAGCTACGGGGGGAGGGCCCTACGAGCAGTACTTC	CASSVATGGGPYEQYF
.	.	TRBJ1-2	TRBV20-1	TGCAGTGCTCCTCATATAAACTATGGCTACACCTTC	CSAPHINYGYTF
.	.	TRBJ1-2	TRBV7-9	TGTGCCAGCGGAGGAGGCTATGGCTACACCTTC	CASGGGYGYTF
.	.	TRBJ2-5	TRBV7-6	TGTGCCAGCAGCCGAATTAGGAGTTCGCAAGAGACCCAGTACTTC	CASSRIRSSQETQYF
TRBD2	.	TRBJ2-2	TRBV20-1	TGCAGTGCTCCAAGGACTAGCGGGATCCCCACCGGGGAGCTGTTTTTT	CSAPRTSGIPTGELFF
.	few	TRBJ1-2	TRBV20-1	TGCAGTGCTACGGACAGTTATGGCTACACCTTC	CSATDSYGYTF
.	.	TRBJ1-4	TRBV7-9	TGTGCCAGCAGCTTAGGATCTGCTAATGAAAAACTGTTTTTT	CASSLGSANEKLFF
.	.	TRBJ2-7	TRBV7-9	TGTGCCAGCATCAAGGACAGCGCCTCCTACGAGCAGTACTTC	CASIKDSASYEQYF
TRBD2	.	TRBJ2-7	TRBV30	TGTGCCTGGAGTGTACTACTTCGTGCGGCGGGAGTATCCTACGAGCAGTACTTC	CAWSVLLRAAGVSYEQYF
TRBD2	.	TRBJ2-7	TRBV10-3	TGTGCCACCCAAGGGACTAGCGGGAGGGCCGACGAGCAGTACTTC	CATQGTSGRADEQYF
.	.	TRBJ1-4	TRBV5-1	TGCGCCAGCAACCCGACAGGCGCTAATGAAAAACTGTTTTTT	CASNPTGANEKLFF
.	.	TRBJ1-1	TRBV5-1	TGCGCCAGCAGACCTACAGGGATGAACACTGAAGCTTTCTTT	CASRPTGMNTEAFF
.	.	TRBJ1-5	TRBV5-5	TGTGCCAGCAGTTCCGACCCGTCCGAATGGGCCCAGCATTTT	CASSSDPSEWAQHF
.	.	TRBJ1-4	TRBV27	TGTGCCAGCAGTCCAGACTCCTTTAATGAAAAACTGTTTTTT	CASSPDSFNEKLFF
TRBD2	.	TRBJ2-1	TRBV7-2	TGTGCCAGCAGCTTAGTATTTAGCGGGAGTAATGAGCAGTTCTTC	CASSLVFSGSNEQFF
TRBD2	.	TRBJ2-7	TRBV30	TGTGCCTGGAGTGTACAGAGCGGGAGGGATTACGAGCAGTACTTC	CAWSVQSGRDYEQYF
TRBD1	once	TRBJ2-7	TRBV5-6	TGTGCCAGCAGCTCGGGACAGTACGAGCAGTACTTC	CASSSGQYEQYF
TRBD1	once	TRBJ2-7	TRBV15	TGTGCCACCAGCACTCAAGACAGGGGGCAAGAGCAGTACTTC	CATSTQDRGQEQYF
.	.	TRBJ2-2	TRBV21-1	TGTGCCAGCAGCAATTTGCCTAGCGGAGTCGGGGAGCTGTTTTTT	CASSNLPSGVGELFF
TRBD1	.	TRBJ1-1	TRBV10-3	TGTGCCATCAGTGCCCCCCGGGGGACAGGGAAGGAGACTGAAGCTTTCTTT	CAISAPRGTGKETEAFF
.	.	TRBJ1-1	TRBV12-3/TRBV12-4	TGTGCCAGCAGTTCCCGTTCGCTCACTGAAGCTTTCTTT	CASSSRSLTEAFF
.	.	TRBJ2-2	TRBV27	TGTGGTGTCGGCAGGGAGAACACCGGGGAGCTGTTTTTT	CGVGRENTGELFF
TRBD2	.	TRBJ2-3	TRBV18	TGTGCCAGCTCACCAAGCAGCGGGAACACAGATACGCAGTATTTT	CASSPSSGNTDTQYF
TRBD1	.	TRBJ2-7	TRBV6-6	TGTGCCAGCAGGCGTCCGGGACAGGGGAACCACGAGCAGTACTTC	CASRRPGQGNHEQYF
TRBD1	.	TRBJ1-1	TRBV28	TGTGCCAGCAGCACCGGGACAGGGAACACTGAAGCTTTCTTT	CASSTGTGNTEAFF
TRBD1	.	TRBJ2-7	TRBV20-1	TGCAGTGCTAGAGTTGGGACAGGGGGATCATACGAGCAGTACTTC	CSARVGTGGSYEQYF
.	.	TRBJ1-1	TRBV7-9	TGTGCCAGCAGCGCGGACCTTCCAGCTTTCTTT	CASSADLPAFF
TRBD1	.	TRBJ1-2	TRBV5-1	TGCGCCAGCAGCTTGGGACCGGACAGGGCGAACTATGGCTACACCTTC	CASSLGPDRANYGYTF
.	.	TRBJ1-1	TRBV9	TGTGCCAGCAGCGTAGACGGTACGAATGAAGCTTTCTTT	CASSVDGTNEAFF
.	.	TRBJ1-2	TRBV4-1	TGCGCCAGCAGCCACAACCCGGGCGGCAGTCCTCGAGACTATGGCTACACCTTC	CASSHNPGGSPRDYGYTF
TRBD2	.	TRBJ2-2	TRBV20-1	TGCAGTGCTAGAGGCGGGAGTTATAACACCGGGGAGCTGTTTTTT	CSARGGSYNTGELFF
.	.	TRBJ2-7	TRBV5-4	TGTGCCAGCAGCTTGGAGGCGGGGCGCTCCTACGAGCAGTACTTC	CASSLEAGRSYEQYF
TRBD1	.	TRBJ2-5	TRBV20-1	TGCAGTGCTAGGAGACAGGGGGCACAGGAGACCCAGTACTTC	CSARRQGAQETQYF
.	.	TRBJ2-3	TRBV5-1	TGCGCCAGCAGCTCGATGGACTGGCCGAGCACAGATACGCAGTATTTT	CASSSMDWPSTDTQYF